This T cell receptor beta chain was sequenced during a study of blood T cell repertoires in COVID-19. About the research overall: Material from acute and convalescent COVID-19 was sourced from the United States, Italy and Spain. T cells, B-cell-depleted T cells, or PBMCs provided the cDNA or gDNA that served as material.

Germline assignment: CDR1 SGDLS and CDR2 YYNGEE. J lost 3 bases, V lost 4 bases, and 7 bases had no gene match. CDR3 length: 16 amino acids. Methods used by the authors: It was from reference gene primer amplification that nucleated cell counts were estimated. Method: immunoSEQ multiplex PCR; TCRdb's copy keeps in-frame clones and lacks some. V, J and clone size were drawn from that table, and D and trimming were deduced from the DNA. The table has roughly 79,000 clones, roughly 84% seen once. This chain uses TRBV9 with TRBJ2-2, with 9 bases aligning to TRBD1. The material sequenced was peripheral blood. The TCR sequence derives from a man aged 45-60 years with acute or convalescent COVID-19. The CDR3 DNA sequence: TGTGCCAGCAGCTACGGGACAGGGAGGGACACCGGGGAGCTGTTTTTT. Its protein product is CASSYGTGRDTGELFF.